These 15 T cell receptor beta chains originate from one sample sequenced in a study of blood T cell repertoires in COVID-19. Sequencing was performed with immunoSEQ multiplex PCR; in TCRdb, only in-frame clones are kept and a portion is missing. This sample has approximately 240,000 clones, with roughly 80% found just once. The specimen was PBMCs or T cells enriched from blood (not recorded which). These receptor sequences come from a woman aged 40-49 years with acute COVID-19.

The J gene is TRBJ2-2, the V gene TRBV19; 11 bases are shared with TRBD1. The V gene's germline CDR1 is LNHDA and CDR2 SQIVND (reference sequence). This CDR3 contains 16 residues. The trim removed 3 bases at V and 4 bases at J, leaving 4 bases unmatched. The CDR3 DNA sequence: TGTGCCAGTAGTATTCTTGGACAGGGGGCCACCGGGGAGCTGTTTTTT. It yields the protein CASSILGQGATGELFF.

Worth noting for this clone: The identical CDR3 is also encoded by other nucleotide sequences in the sample. V usage is TRBV9 and J usage is TRBJ1-2, with D tentatively TRBD1 (6 bases). The CDR3 has 12 amino acids. Deletions cut 0 bases from V and 6 bases from J, with 6 bases between. Looked up from germline, CDR1 is SGDLS and CDR2 is YYNGEE. For the CDR3, the DNA is TGTGCCAGCAGCGTAGAGGGGGATGGCTACACCTTC. Protein product: CASSVEGDGYTF. Together with reference TRBV9 and TRBJ1-2, the CDR3 gives the full variable domain: DSGVTQTPKHLITATGQRVTLRCSPRSGDLSVYWYQQSLDQGLQFLIQYYNGEERAKGNILERFSAQQFPDLHSELNLSSLELGDSALYFCASSVEGDGYTFGSGTRLTVV.

The CDR3: CASSLDRVGYTF. CDR3 sequence (DNA): TGTGCCAGCAGCTTAGATCGGGTTGGCTACACCTTC. The chain employs TRBV11-2 and TRBJ1-2; no reliable D call. There are 12 residues in the CDR3. Germline-derived CDR1 and CDR2 are SGHAT and FQNNGV. V dropped 0 bases and J dropped 7 bases, with 6 bases sitting between them.

The chain joins TRBV2 to TRBJ1-6, with D possibly being TRBD1 (6 bases). The germline V and J ends were trimmed by 5 bases and 6 bases, with 11 bases remaining between them. There are 14 residues in the CDR3. Germline lookup yields CDR1 SNHLY and CDR2 FYNNEI. The CDR3 sequence is CASSQGPANSPLHF. For the CDR3, the DNA is TGTGCCAGCAGTCAGGGGCCGGCTAATTCACCCCTCCACTTT.

This clone has just one count. For the CDR3, the DNA is TGTGCCAGCAGGAAGGGGGATACTGAAGCTTTCTTT. It is translated as CASRKGDTEAFF. The chain joins TRBV2 to TRBJ1-1, with D perhaps TRBD1 (6 bases). This CDR3 comprises 12 residues. The germline V gene encodes CDR1 SNHLY and CDR2 FYNNEI. V was clipped by 6 bases and J by 5 bases, with 10 bases between them.

The gene calls are TRBV18 and TRBJ2-1, with 15 bases that match TRBD2. Trimming at V came to 4 bases and at J to 6 bases, leaving 4 bases not matched to a gene. This CDR3 has 16 residues. CDR1 is KGHSH, CDR2 LQKENI, per germline. The CDR3 is CASSLGLAGGINEQFF. The CDR3 region has the DNA TGTGCCAGCTCACTGGGACTAGCGGGGGGTATCAATGAGCAGTTCTTC.

The J gene is TRBJ1-2, the V gene TRBV27; 7 positions agree with TRBD1. With V trimmed by 5 bases and J by 1 base, 10 bases remained unmatched. The CDR3 has 16 amino acids. CDR1 is MNHEY and CDR2 is SMNVEV in the germline V gene (reference sequence). CDR3 protein: CASSTNRGRINYGYTF. The CDR3 DNA sequence: TGTGCCAGCAGTACCAACAGGGGCCGTATTAACTATGGCTACACCTTC.

The rearrangement links TRBV19 to TRBJ2-2, with TRBD1 matching 8 bases. The CDR3 has 16 amino acids. Germline assignment: CDR1 LNHDA and CDR2 SQIVND (reference sequence). The J segment lost 5 bases and the V segment lost 5 bases, leaving 10 bases of the junction unmatched. In DNA form, the CDR3 reads TGTGCCAGTAGTCCCTCTTGGCAGGGGGCGACCGGGGAGCTGTTTTTT. It codes for CASSPSWQGATGELFF.

This clone has just a few counts. The gene calls are TRBV28 and TRBJ1-1, with TRBD1 matching over 7 bases. The germline CDR1 and CDR2 sequences are MDHEN and SYDVKM. This CDR3 is built from 14 residues. V lost 6 bases, J lost 8 bases, and 12 bases stayed unmatched. The CDR3 bases are TGTGCCAGCAGGCCGGGACAGCCGTCGAGGGAAGCTTTCTTT. This encodes CASRPGQPSREAFF.

This clone was found once. At one boundary the junction diverges from the germline segment, which might be a read error. This sequence joins TRBV12-3 or TRBV12-4 and TRBJ2-7, with 8 nucleotides matching TRBD2. The CDR3 runs to 13 residues. CDR3 bases: TGTGCCAGCAGCCCCTCCCGCAGCGGGGGCCTCCGATTC. Translated, it gives CASSPSRSGGLRF.

The chain joins TRBV7-8 to TRBJ2-5; a possible D gene is TRBD1 (8 bases). Trimming took 3 bases from V and 5 from J, leaving 22 bases between them. This CDR3 comprises 17 residues. The V gene's germline CDR1 is SGHVS and CDR2 FQNEAQ. CDR3 loop: CASSFLSGGTGNETQYF. The CDR3 DNA reads TGTGCCAGCAGCTTCCTCTCCGGGGGGACAGGCAACGAGACCCAGTACTTC.

This clone was detected only a few times. The CDR3 sequence: CASKRGYEEQYF. In DNA, the CDR3 is TGTGCCAGCAAAAGGGGTTACGAGGAGCAGTACTTC. The chain recombines TRBV6-5 with TRBJ2-7; a possible D gene is TRBD1 (5 bases). The germline CDR1 and CDR2 sequences are MNHEY and SVGAGI. V gave up 7 bases and J gave up 7 bases, with 14 bases separating them. This CDR3 has 12 amino acids.

This clone has a handful of counts. This chain joins TRBV5-1 and TRBJ1-6; weak D call: TRBD1 (6 bases). CDR1 is SGHRS and CDR2 is YFSETQ in the germline V gene. V was trimmed by 4 bases and J by 7 bases, leaving 18 bases between them. CDR3 length: 16 amino acids. The CDR3: CASSLRGGGLNSPLHF. Written as DNA, the CDR3 is TGCGCCAGCAGCCTCCGAGGGGGGGGCTTAAATTCACCCCTCCACTTT.

With respect to this clone: The same CDR3 arises from other DNA sequences in this sample as well. V gene TRBV6-1 combines with J gene TRBJ2-1; D call uncertain. Per germline, CDR1 MNHNS and CDR2 SASEGT. CDR3 length equals 14 residues. The V end lost 3 bases, the J end lost 4 bases, and 10 bases lay between the germline ends. CDR3 amino acids: CASSDGGSYNEQFF. CDR3 DNA sequence: TGTGCCAGCAGTGACGGCGGCTCTTACAATGAGCAGTTCTTC.

This rearrangement joins TRBV2 to TRBJ2-4, with TRBD1 as a possible D gene (6 bases). V lost 5 bases and J 1 base, leaving 15 bases between the germline ends. The germline V gene has CDR1 SNHLY and CDR2 FYNNEI. The CDR3 contains 16 residues. The CDR3 sequence is CASSPQGSIAKNIQYF. The CDR3 DNA follows: TGTGCCAGCAGTCCACAGGGTTCAATTGCCAAAAACATTCAGTACTTC.